This entry describes one T cell receptor (beta chain). Its antigen is unidentified. This entry comes from a study of blood T cells in healthy people across ages. Regarding the study as a whole: The study could not conclusively compare naive and antigen-experienced cells, given its unsorted PBMCs. Greater diversity and more naive CD4+ cells were seen in long-lived donors than in aged donors.

Combining a sample-barcoded 5' primer with a J-beta primer mix, a second PCR ran for roughly 6 to 12 cycles. TCRdb called the 5' RACE reads again in MiXCR, with one record for every CDR3 protein. The sample shows under 1,000,000 distinct CDR3 sequences, roughly 46% of them seen only once. This receptor was identified in a man older than 75 in good health. The specimen sequenced was blood.

DNA for the CDR3: TGTGCCAGCAGCCAAGACAGGGGGTATGGCTACACCTTC. This codes for CASSQDRGYGYTF. The rearrangement uses TRBV7-2 and TRBJ1-2; 9 nucleotides align to TRBD1. After removal of 5 bases from V and 5 bases from J, the junction contained 3 bases not matched to a gene. Per germline, CDR1 SGHTA and CDR2 FQGNSA. CDR3 length equals 13 residues.